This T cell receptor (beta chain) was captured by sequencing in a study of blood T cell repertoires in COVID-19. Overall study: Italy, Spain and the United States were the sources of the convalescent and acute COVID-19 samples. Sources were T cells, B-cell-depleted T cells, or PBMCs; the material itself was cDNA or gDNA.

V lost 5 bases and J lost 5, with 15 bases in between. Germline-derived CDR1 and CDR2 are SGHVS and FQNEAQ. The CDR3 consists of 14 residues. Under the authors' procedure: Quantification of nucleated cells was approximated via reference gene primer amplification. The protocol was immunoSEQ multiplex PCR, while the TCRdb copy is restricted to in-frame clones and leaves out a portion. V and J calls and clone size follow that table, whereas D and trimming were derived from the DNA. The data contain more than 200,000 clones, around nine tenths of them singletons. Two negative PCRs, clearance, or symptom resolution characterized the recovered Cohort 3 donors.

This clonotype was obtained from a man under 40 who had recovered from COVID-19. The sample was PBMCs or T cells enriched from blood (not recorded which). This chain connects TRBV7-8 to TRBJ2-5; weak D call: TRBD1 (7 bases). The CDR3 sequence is CASSPSGGLETQYF. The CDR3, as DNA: TGTGCCAGCAGCCCCTCAGGGGGGTTGGAGACCCAGTACTTC.